What follows describes a single T cell receptor (beta chain). No antigen is known for it. RNA, at roughly 0.45 to 1 ug, was reverse transcribed with random hexamers. From the immunoSEQ multiplex PCR reads, TCRdb called clonotypes with MiXCR, one entry per CDR3 protein. This sample yields roughly 190,000 distinct CDR3 sequences, of which almost 96% are seen a single time; roughly 0.093% belongs to the top ten. The data belong to a study of CD8 T cells in Susac syndrome. V shed 0 bases and J 5 bases; nucleotides not matched to a gene: 8. The CDR3 contains 16 residues. Germline CDR1 reads SGDLS; CDR2 reads YYNGEE. In Susac syndrome patients, recently defined diagnostic criteria for definite or probable disease were met. In contrast to the negatively isolated CD8+ and CD4+ T cells, TEMRA cells were FACS-enriched. Whole-study results and caveats: The number of individuals included in the study's TCR sequencing and HLA analysis was acknowledged as relatively small.

The material sequenced was CD4+ T cells from PBMCs. This chain joins TRBV9 and TRBJ2-7; 10 nucleotides align to TRBD2. This TCR was sampled from a human donor with Susac syndrome. The chain's CDR3 is CASSVATGTSVNEQYF. The DNA for the CDR3 is TGTGCCAGCAGCGTAGCCACCGGGACTAGCGTAAACGAGCAGTACTTC.